This entry lists 11 T cell receptor beta chains sequenced from one sample in a study of T cells in Graves' hyperthyroidism and ophthalmopathy. Amplification targeted TCR beta CDR3 regions from RNA transcripts. Carried out on the TCR CDR3, a first-round RT-PCR used the HTBI primer set. Each CDR3 protein is one row after TCRdb ran MiXCR on the multiplex PCR reads. This table holds about 600,000 distinct CDR3 sequences, 11% to 15% found once. The sample was blood. The receptors derive from a young woman with Graves' ophthalmopathy.

About this clonotype itself: One end of the junction varies from germline; a read error may be responsible. V is TRBV7-9 and J is TRBJ2-5; D might be TRBD1 or TRBD2, each matching 6 bases. The germline V gene has CDR1 SEHNR and CDR2 FQNEAQ (reference sequence). CDR3 size: 15 residues. CDR3 region: CASSLGGGEQETQYF. The CDR3 nucleotides read TGCGCCAGCAGCTTGGGGGGCGGGGAACAAGAGACCCAGTACTTC. Full variable domain (missing parts from reference TRBV7-9 and TRBJ2-5): DTGVSQNPRHKITKRGQNVTFRCDPISEHNRLYWYRQTLGQGPEFLTYFQNEAQLEKSRLLSDRFSAERPKGSFSTLEIQRTEQGDSAMYLCASSLGGGEQETQYFGPGTRLLVL.

This clonotype was detected ten times or more. The chain employs TRBV7-9 and TRBJ2-1; 10 nucleotides match TRBD2. Per germline, CDR1 SEHNR and CDR2 FQNEAQ (reference sequence). The CDR3 runs to 19 residues. V lost 3 bases to trimming and J lost 4 bases; unmatched junction nucleotides: 15. This chain's CDR3 is CASSFTASGRGGPYNEQFF. CDR3 nucleotide sequence: TGTGCCAGCAGCTTTACGGCTAGCGGGAGAGGGGGCCCTTACAATGAGCAGTTCTTC.

This clonotype was observed many times. V is TRBV11-2 and J is TRBJ2-1; no firm D call. The CDR3 contains 16 residues. V dropped 1 base and J dropped 4 bases, with 14 bases sitting between them. In germline, CDR1 is SGHAT, CDR2 FQNNGV. The chain's CDR3 is CASSLVGGLAYNEQFF. The CDR3 DNA sequence: TGTGCCAGCAGCTTAGTAGGTGGCCTGGCTTACAATGAGCAGTTCTTC.

The rearrangement joins TRBV4-1 to TRBJ2-1, with 7 positions matching TRBD2. Losses at the gene ends were 5 bases for V and 7 bases for J; bases not matched to a gene: 14. This CDR3 is 16 amino acids long. Germline V CDR1 and CDR2: MGHRA, YSYEKL. The CDR3 coding sequence is TGCGCCAGCAGCAGGGCTACGGGAGGCCTCGTTAATGAGCAGTTCTTC. Translated, it gives CASSRATGGLVNEQFF.

This clonotype was observed at least ten times. Here the CDR3 DNA reads TGTGCCAGCAGTTTAATTGGGTCGGGAGGGGGATTCGTCAATCAGCCCCAGCATTTT. This gives the protein CASSLIGSGGGFVNQPQHF. The gene calls are TRBV27 and TRBJ1-5; D perhaps matches TRBD1 (6 bases). The germline V gene encodes CDR1 MNHEY and CDR2 SMNVEV (reference sequence). The CDR3 contains 19 residues. Trimming took off 2 bases at V and 3 bases at J, with 23 bases between the two ends.

At least ten counts were recorded for this clonotype. The chain is built from TRBV7-3 and TRBJ2-5; 9 nucleotides match TRBD1. With 5 bases clipped from V and 4 bases from J, the junction kept 5 bases outside the gene matches. Germline CDR1 and CDR2: SGHTA and FQGTGA. The CDR3 sequence is 14 residues long. The chain's CDR3 is CASSPTGGVETQYF. The CDR3 nucleotides are TGTGCCAGCAGCCCAACAGGGGGCGTAGAGACCCAGTACTTC.

This chain joins TRBV4-1 and TRBJ2-1; 8 nucleotides line up with TRBD2. V was clipped by 0 bases and J by 7 bases; unmatched bases: 8. Germline V CDR1 and CDR2: MGHRA, YSYEKL. The CDR3 loop spans 16 amino acids. This CDR3 reads CASSQEREGLFNEQFF. Written as DNA, the CDR3 is TGCGCCAGCAGCCAAGAACGGGAGGGCCTTTTTAATGAGCAGTTCTTC.

At least ten counts were recorded for this clonotype. The chain uses TRBV12-3 or TRBV12-4 and TRBJ2-3, with TRBD1 as a possible D gene (8 bases). This CDR3 is built from 14 residues. V lost 5 bases to trimming and J lost 6 bases, with 15 bases between them. The CDR3 reads CASSNGQGGDTQYF. In DNA, the CDR3 is TGTGCCAGCAGTAACGGACAGGGAGGGGATACGCAGTATTTT.

This clonotype showed up many times. The gene calls are TRBV28 and TRBJ1-6; D is uncertain. The germline V gene has CDR1 MDHEN and CDR2 SYDVKM. The length of the CDR3 is 17 residues. The V and J ends lost 3 bases and 2 bases respectively, with 14 bases between them. DNA of the CDR3: TGTGCCAGCAGTTTCCCCCCGACCTATACCTATAATTCACCCCTCCACTTT. It encodes CASSFPPTYTYNSPLHF. Variable domain in full (rest from reference TRBV28 and TRBJ1-6): DVKVTQSSRYLVKRTGEKVFLECVQDMDHENMFWYRQDPGLGLRLIYFSYDVKMKEKGDIPEGYSVSREKKERFSLILESASTNQTSMYLCASSFPPTYTYNSPLHFGNGTRLTVT.

In its sample, this clonotype was seen many times. The J gene is TRBJ2-2, the V gene TRBV5-1, with TRBD1 as a possible D gene (5 bases). In germline, CDR1 is SGHRS, CDR2 YFSETQ. V lost 5 bases and J 1 base, leaving 9 bases between the germline ends. The CDR3 length is 14 residues. Here the CDR3 reads CASSLTVNTGELFF. DNA for the CDR3: TGCGCCAGCAGTTTGACAGTGAACACCGGGGAGCTGTTTTTT.

Ten or more counts support this clonotype. This chain links TRBV2 with TRBJ2-3; 7 bases are a match to TRBD2. Per the germline V gene, CDR1 is SNHLY and CDR2 is FYNNEI. The CDR3 has 14 amino acids. V was pared by 6 bases and J by 6 bases, with 9 bases of the junction left unmatched. CDR3 amino acids: CASRIGAGMDTQYF. In nucleotides, the CDR3 is TGTGCCAGCAGGATTGGAGCGGGAATGGATACGCAGTATTTT.